The clone carrying this TCR beta chain occurred once. The target antigen is unknown. Mismatch repair deficiency was confirmed in all patients, by PCR or immunohistochemistry. The data were produced by immunoSEQ multiplex PCR, yet TCRdb's version contains in-frame clones alone and is incomplete. This table has tens of thousands of clones, more than 65% appearing once. The sample originates from a study of PD-1 blockade in mismatch repair-deficient tumors. Overall study results and limits: Rapid post-treatment expansion, then contraction, generally preceding radiologic response, marked tumor-resident clones.

V lost 1 base to trimming and J lost 2 bases, with 9 bases between them. This CDR3 is built from 15 residues. The V gene's germline CDR1 is LNHDA and CDR2 SQIVND (reference sequence). This chain links TRBV19 with TRBJ2-4; D may be TRBD2 (5 bases). This receptor was obtained from an adult with mismatch repair-deficient cancer. Here the sequenced sample was peripheral blood, taken 12 weeks after starting pembrolizumab. This CDR3 is CASSIVAGSKNIQYF. CDR3 nucleotide sequence: TGTGCCAGTAGTATAGTGGCGGGTTCCAAAAACATTCAGTACTTC.